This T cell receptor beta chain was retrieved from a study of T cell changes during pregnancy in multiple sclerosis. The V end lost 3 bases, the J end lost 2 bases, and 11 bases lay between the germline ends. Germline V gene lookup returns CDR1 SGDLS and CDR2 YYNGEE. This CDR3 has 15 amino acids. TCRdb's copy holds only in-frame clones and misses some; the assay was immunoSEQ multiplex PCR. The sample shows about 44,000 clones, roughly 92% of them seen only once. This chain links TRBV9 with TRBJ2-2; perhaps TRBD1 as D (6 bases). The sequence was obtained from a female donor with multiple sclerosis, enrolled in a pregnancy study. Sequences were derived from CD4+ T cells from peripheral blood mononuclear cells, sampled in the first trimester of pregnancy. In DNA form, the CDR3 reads TGTGCCAGCAGCGCCCCCGGGACAAACACCGGGGAGCTGTTTTTT. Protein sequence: CASSAPGTNTGELFF.